What follows are 15 T cell receptor beta chains derived from one specimen sequenced in a study of OX40 agonist ivuxolimab in advanced cancers. Produced via immunoSEQ multiplex PCR; TCRdb's table is partial and in-frame only. The table records about 85,000 clones, 65% to 90% of them present only once. The sequencing used CD4+ or CD8+ T cells sorted from blood, collected in a trial of the OX40 agonist ivuxolimab. These receptors originate from an adult with an advanced solid tumor such as melanoma, head and neck, liver or kidney cancer.

V and J are TRBV6-1 and TRBJ2-3; D possibly corresponds to TRBD2 (6 bases). This CDR3 contains 13 residues. V was cut by 6 bases and J by 2 bases, with 9 bases left in between. CDR1 is MNHNS and CDR2 is SASEGT in the germline V gene. In nucleotides, the CDR3 is TGTGCCAGCAGCGGGGGTTACACAGATACGCAGTATTTT. Translated, it gives CASSGGYTDTQYF.

This clone was detected only once. The chain is built from TRBV4-3 and TRBJ1-1; unclear D gene. Trimming took off 0 bases at V and 3 bases at J, with 5 bases between the two ends. This CDR3 region has 13 residues. The germline V gene encodes CDR1 LGHNA and CDR2 YSLEER. CDR3 coding DNA: TGCGCCAGCAGCCAAGATCGGGACACTGAAGCTTTCTTT. Translating it yields CASSQDRDTEAFF.

The chain carries TRBV7-2 and TRBJ2-5, with TRBD2 matching 9 bases. The germline V gene has CDR1 SGHTA and CDR2 FQGNSA. The CDR3 covers 15 residues. Losses at the gene ends were 7 bases for V and 3 bases for J; bases not matched to a gene: 9. CDR3: CASTRLGGGEETQYF. CDR3 coding DNA: TGTGCCAGCACCAGACTAGGCGGGGGGGAAGAGACCCAGTACTTC.

The genes are TRBV28 and TRBJ1-2; 7 bases agree with TRBD1. The CDR3 extends over 14 amino acids. The germline gives CDR1 MDHEN, CDR2 SYDVKM. Trimming at V came to 7 bases and at J to 8 bases, leaving 13 bases not matched to a gene. CDR3 DNA: TGTGCCAGCACCCTCACCCTGACAGGGTACGGCTACACCTTC. Amino acid sequence: CASTLTLTGYGYTF.

J is TRBJ2-3 and V is TRBV29-1; D not resolved. V lost 7 bases, J lost 5 bases, and 10 bases lay in between. In germline, CDR1 is SQVTM, CDR2 ANQGSEA. The length of the CDR3 is 11 residues. CDR3 sequence reads: CSAASLDTQYF. DNA of the CDR3: TGCAGCGCTGCTTCTTTAGATACGCAGTATTTT.

The genes are TRBV7-3 and TRBJ2-2; no firm D call. The V end lost 6 bases, the J end lost 4 bases, and 12 bases lay between the germline ends. Looked up from germline, CDR1 is SGHTA and CDR2 is FQGTGA. The CDR3 length is 14 residues. The CDR3 loop reads CASRLTFRTGELFF. DNA of the CDR3: TGTGCCAGCAGACTGACGTTCCGCACCGGGGAGCTGTTTTTT.

The chain is built from TRBV28 and TRBJ1-5; D remains unclear. Deletions cut 4 bases from V and 7 bases from J, with 5 bases between. CDR3 length: 11 residues. Germline V gene data show CDR1 as MDHEN and CDR2 as SYDVKM. The CDR3 DNA follows: TGTGCCAGCAGTTCGGGACAGCCCCAGCATTTT. Translating it yields CASSSGQPQHF.

CDR3 amino acids: CASSSSLAAPYEQYF. The CDR3 DNA sequence: TGCGCCAGCAGCTCCTCCCTAGCGGCCCCCTACGAGCAGTACTTC. This chain uses TRBV5-1 with TRBJ2-7; 7 bases match TRBD2. This CDR3 has 15 residues. With V trimmed by 3 bases and J by 2 bases, 8 bases remained unmatched. Per the germline V gene, CDR1 is SGHRS and CDR2 is YFSETQ.

The chain couples TRBV6-1 to TRBJ2-3; D gene ambiguous. The CDR3 runs 15 residues. The V end was cut by 3 bases, the J end by 0 bases, with 10 bases between. Germline loops: CDR1 MNHNS, CDR2 SASEGT. Here the CDR3 DNA reads TGTGCCAGCAGTGAGAACCGTGCCAGCACAGATACGCAGTATTTT. It encodes CASSENRASTDTQYF.

The chain has TRBV5-1 and TRBJ2-2; D remains unclear. Germline-derived CDR1 and CDR2 are SGHRS and YFSETQ. There are 14 residues in the CDR3. Between the trimmed V and J ends, which lost 1 base and 0 bases, there was a span of 4 bases. The DNA for the CDR3 is TGCGCCAGCAGCTTGAACGCGAACACCGGGGAGCTGTTTTTT. It translates to CASSLNANTGELFF.

CDR3: CASSLAVRQNTGELFF. The CDR3 DNA reads TGTGCCAGCAGCTTAGCCGTCCGGCAGAACACCGGGGAGCTGTTTTTT. V gene TRBV7-9 combines with J gene TRBJ2-2; D ambiguous. Trimming cost V 0 bases and J 1 base, with 9 bases left between them. The CDR3 runs 16 residues. Per germline, CDR1 SEHNR and CDR2 FQNEAQ (reference sequence).

V gene TRBV10-3 combines with J gene TRBJ2-4; 12 nucleotides line up with TRBD2. V gave up 0 bases and J gave up 6 bases; unmatched junction bases: 9. Per germline, CDR1 ENHRY and CDR2 SYGVKD. CDR3 length: 18 residues. The CDR3 reads CAISESVLAGGVGNIQYF. The CDR3, as DNA: TGTGCCATCAGTGAGTCGGTACTAGCGGGGGGTGTTGGAAACATTCAGTACTTC.

The gene calls are TRBV4-2 and TRBJ1-4; no clear D gene. Trimming cost V 2 bases and J 8 bases, with 6 bases left between them. Germline assignment: CDR1 LGHNA and CDR2 YNFKEQ. There are 12 residues in the CDR3. The CDR3 DNA reads TGTGCCAGCAGCCAACCCGGGGAAAAACTGTTTTTT. Translated, it gives CASSQPGEKLFF.

The sample holds a few counts of this clone. This chain connects TRBV4-2 to TRBJ2-2; 9 bases are shared with TRBD2. V dropped 4 bases and J dropped 5; count of bases not matched to a gene: 14. Germline V gives CDR1 LGHNA, CDR2 YNFKEQ. CDR3 length: 18 amino acids. CDR3 sequence: CASSPRSGRGGSTGELFF. CDR3 bases: TGTGCCAGCAGCCCAAGATCTGGGCGGGGGGGCTCGACCGGGGAGCTGTTTTTT.

V is TRBV30 and J is TRBJ1-1; 12 bases map to TRBD1. This CDR3 region has 16 residues. The germline V gene encodes CDR1 GTSNPN and CDR2 SVGIG (reference sequence). The ends lost 5 bases at V and 5 bases at J; junction bases unmatched: 12. CDR3 amino acids: CAWGDRGRGSVTEAFF. Here the CDR3 DNA reads TGTGCCTGGGGGGACAGGGGGCGAGGATCGGTTACTGAAGCTTTCTTT.